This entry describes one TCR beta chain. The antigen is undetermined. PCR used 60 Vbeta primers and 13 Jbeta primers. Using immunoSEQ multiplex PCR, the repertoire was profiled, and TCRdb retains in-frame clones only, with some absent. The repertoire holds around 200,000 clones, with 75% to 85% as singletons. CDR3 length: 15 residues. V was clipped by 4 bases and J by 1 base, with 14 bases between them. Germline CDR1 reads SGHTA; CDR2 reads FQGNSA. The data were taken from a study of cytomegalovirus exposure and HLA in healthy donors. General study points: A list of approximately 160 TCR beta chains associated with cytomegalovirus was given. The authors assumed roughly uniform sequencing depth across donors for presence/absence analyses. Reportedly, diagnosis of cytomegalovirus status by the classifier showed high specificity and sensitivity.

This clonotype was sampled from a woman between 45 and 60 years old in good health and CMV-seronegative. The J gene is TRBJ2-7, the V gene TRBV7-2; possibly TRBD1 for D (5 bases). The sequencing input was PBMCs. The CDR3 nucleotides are TGTGCCAGCAGCTCAACCAGGGCACTTTCCTACGAGCAGTACTTC. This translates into CASSSTRALSYEQYF.